The following is a T cell receptor (beta chain) sequence with its context. Its target is unknown. These data originate in a study of OX40 agonist ivuxolimab in advanced cancers. This CDR3 is 15 amino acids long. Trimming shortened V by 1 base and J by 3 bases, and 10 bases separated the two germline ends. Germline CDR1 is SEHNR and CDR2 is FQNEAQ (reference sequence). Sequenced by immunoSEQ multiplex PCR; TCRdb stores in-frame clones only, minus some. The sample lists 46,000 or so clones, approximately 71% occurring once. Overall study findings and caveats: Some patients who did not respond also had low normalized T-cell clonal expansion.

Sequencing used CD4+ or CD8+ T cells sorted from blood, obtained in a trial of the OX40 agonist ivuxolimab. The TCR comes from an adult with an advanced solid tumor such as melanoma, head and neck, liver or kidney cancer. The chain recombines TRBV7-9 with TRBJ1-3, with unresolved D. Here the CDR3 DNA reads TGTGCCAGCAGCTTAGTACAGACCCTTGGAAACACCATATATTTT. The encoded protein is CASSLVQTLGNTIYF.